Listed here is a single TCR beta chain. Trimming took 2 bases from V and 4 from J, leaving 11 bases between them. Germline CDR1 and CDR2: MDHEN and SYDVKM. This CDR3 comprises 14 residues. This record belongs to a study of blood T cell repertoires in COVID-19. Sequenced by immunoSEQ multiplex PCR; TCRdb stores in-frame clones only, minus some. Of a few hundred thousand clones detected, about 89% appear once; the ten largest clones hold roughly 0.9%. The specimen was PBMCs or T cells enriched from blood (not recorded which). The rearrangement uses TRBV28 and TRBJ1-2; the D is unclear. This TCR was recovered from a woman aged 40 to 55 who had been exposed to COVID-19. The CDR3 region is CASSLLRQIYGYTF. CDR3 sequence (DNA): TGTGCCAGCAGTTTACTACGACAAATCTATGGCTACACCTTC.